This TCR beta chain was recorded in a study of T cell changes during pregnancy in multiple sclerosis. TCRdb's copy holds only in-frame clones and misses some; the assay was immunoSEQ multiplex PCR. Among some 97,000 clones listed, 94% were seen once. V lost 0 bases to trimming and J lost 7 bases, with 14 bases between them. Per germline, CDR1 SGHRS and CDR2 YFSETQ. The CDR3 has 14 amino acids. This clone has just a few counts. The chain uses TRBV5-1 and TRBJ2-7; possibly TRBD1 for D (6 bases). The sequencing used peripheral blood, collected before pregnancy. The TCR sequence derives from a female donor with multiple sclerosis, enrolled in a pregnancy study. In DNA, the CDR3 is TGCGCCAGCAGCTTGGGAGGGGGTGCACGGGAGCAGTACTTC. It encodes CASSLGGGAREQYF.